A selection of T cell receptor beta chains follows, all from one sample in a study of blood T cell repertoires in COVID-19. Measured with immunoSEQ multiplex PCR; TCRdb has only the in-frame clones, and not every one. This table has about 270,000 clones, around 89% appearing once. The specimen was PBMCs or T cells enriched from blood (not recorded which). The receptors come from an older woman in a cohort exposed to, infected with or recovered from COVID-19 (not recorded which). CDR3s include the opening cysteine and the closing phenylalanine or tryptophan. The D gene is left open where the match is weak. Clone size is shown for a subset of rows, as once, few, many or a class of expanded clone.

J,length,V,D,size,CDR3,DNA
TRBJ1-4,12,TRBV7-8,NA,NA,CASSLAGGQLFF,TGTGCCAGCAGCTTAGCCGGAGGGCAACTGTTTTTT
TRBJ1-4,16,TRBV4-3,NA,few,CASSQVPGLQNEKLFF,TGCGCCAGCAGCCAAGTCCCGGGACTGCAAAATGAAAAACTGTTTTTT
TRBJ1-6,14,TRBV11-2,TRBD1,NA,CASSSGQYNSPLHF,TGTGCCAGCAGCTCGGGACAGTATAATTCACCCCTCCACTTT
TRBJ2-5,15,TRBV18,NA,NA,CASSPVSGVQETQYF,TGTGCCAGCTCACCAGTTAGCGGAGTTCAAGAGACCCAGTACTTC
TRBJ2-1,15,TRBV7-2,TRBD2,NA,CASSLSASGKNEQFF,TGTGCCAGCAGCTTATCGGCTAGCGGGAAAAATGAGCAGTTCTTC
TRBJ2-3,15,TRBV4-1,NA,NA,CASSQEPRVRDTQYF,TGCGCCAGCAGCCAAGAGCCCAGGGTACGAGATACGCAGTATTTT
TRBJ1-3,15,TRBV28,NA,NA,CASTLGRPTGNTIYF,TGTGCCAGCACCTTGGGCAGACCGACTGGAAACACCATATATTTT
TRBJ1-2,15,TRBV5-1,NA,NA,CASSLNGGTPYGYTF,TGCGCCAGCAGCTTGAACGGGGGTACCCCTTATGGCTACACCTTC
TRBJ1-1,13,TRBV6-4,NA,NA,CASSETGDTEAFF,TGTGCCAGCAGTGAAACGGGGGACACTGAAGCTTTCTTT
TRBJ2-7,12,TRBV6-5,NA,NA,CATAGENNEQYF,TGTGCCACCGCAGGGGAAAACAACGAGCAGTACTTC
TRBJ1-2,14,TRBV29-1,NA,NA,CSVEIDSRNYGYTF,TGCAGCGTTGAGATAGACAGCAGAAACTATGGCTACACCTTC
TRBJ2-1,15,TRBV7-2,TRBD2,NA,CASSFSGASYNEQFF,TGTGCCAGCAGCTTTAGCGGGGCTTCCTACAATGAGCAGTTCTTC
TRBJ1-3,15,TRBV18,NA,NA,CASSPTGSSGNTIYF,TGTGCCAGCTCTCCTACAGGGAGCTCTGGAAACACCATATATTTT
TRBJ1-5,14,TRBV7-2,TRBD1,NA,CASSLGQGEGPQHF,TGTGCCAGCAGCTTAGGACAGGGCGAGGGGCCCCAGCATTTT
TRBJ1-5,15,TRBV10-3,NA,NA,CAISDGGDGNQPQHF,TGTGCCATCAGTGACGGGGGGGACGGCAATCAGCCCCAGCATTTT
TRBJ2-3,15,TRBV6-1,NA,once,CASSERGISTDTQYF,TGTGCCAGCAGTGAACGGGGGATTAGCACAGATACGCAGTATTTT
TRBJ2-2,16,TRBV5-1,TRBD2,NA,CASRILSLAGTGELFF,TGCGCCAGCAGAATCCTCTCACTAGCGGGGACCGGGGAGCTGTTTTTT
TRBJ1-3,17,TRBV11-2,TRBD1,once,CASREDRGFSSGNTIYF,TGTGCCAGCAGGGAGGACAGGGGGTTTAGCTCTGGAAACACCATATATTTT
TRBJ2-5,15,TRBV5-1,TRBD2,once,CASRSSGSRRETQYF,TGCGCCAGCAGATCTAGCGGGAGCAGGCGGGAGACCCAGTACTTC
TRBJ2-6,15,TRBV7-6,NA,NA,CASGSALSGANVLTF,TGTGCCAGCGGTAGTGCCCTCTCTGGGGCCAACGTCCTGACTTTC
TRBJ1-1,15,TRBV18,TRBD1,NA,CASSPRTGMGAEAFF,TGTGCCAGCTCACCACGGACAGGGATGGGCGCTGAAGCTTTCTTT
TRBJ2-1,15,TRBV19,TRBD2,few,CASSPSGSSYNEQFF,TGTGCCAGTAGTCCGAGCGGGAGTTCCTACAATGAGCAGTTCTTC
TRBJ2-7,14,TRBV3-1/TRBV3-2,TRBD1,NA,CASSRQGARLVQYF,TGTGCCAGCAGCCGACAGGGGGCAAGGTTGGTCCAGTACTTC
TRBJ1-2,13,TRBV29-1,NA,NA,CSVGVGGADGYTF,TGCAGCGTTGGAGTGGGGGGGGCTGATGGCTACACCTTC
TRBJ2-1,15,TRBV6-2/TRBV6-3,NA,few,CASSYLAGTYNEQFF,TGTGCCAGCAGTTACTTGGCGGGAACCTACAATGAGCAGTTCTTC
TRBJ2-4,16,TRBV3-1/TRBV3-2,TRBD2,NA,CASSPGLVNAKNIQYF,TGTGCCAGCAGCCCGGGACTAGTCAACGCCAAAAACATTCAGTACTTC
TRBJ1-6,15,TRBV5-6,TRBD1,NA,CASSLVTGDNSPLHF,TGTGCCAGCAGCTTAGTAACAGGGGATAATTCACCCCTCCACTTT
TRBJ1-5,15,TRBV2,TRBD1,NA,CASRGQGVSNQPQHF,TGTGCCAGCAGGGGACAGGGGGTTAGCAATCAGCCCCAGCATTTT
TRBJ2-7,15,TRBV5-1,TRBD1,NA,CASSLVAGGLNEQYF,TGCGCCAGCAGCTTGGTTGCAGGGGGCTTGAACGAGCAGTACTTC
TRBJ2-4,17,TRBV19,NA,once,CASSIDASSRAKNIQYF,TGTGCCAGTAGTATAGATGCGTCTAGCCGAGCCAAAAACATTCAGTACTTC
TRBJ2-7,17,TRBV4-1,TRBD2,NA,CASSQVQTSGGTYEQYF,TGCGCCAGCAGCCAAGTCCAAACTAGCGGGGGGACCTACGAGCAGTACTTC
TRBJ2-3,11,TRBV30,NA,NA,CAWSVAYTQYF,TGTGCCTGGAGTGTAGCGTATACGCAGTATTTT
TRBJ2-3,14,TRBV27,NA,NA,CASSLMRLQDTQYF,TGTGCCAGCAGTTTAATGCGGTTACAAGATACGCAGTATTTT
TRBJ2-7,14,TRBV5-1,TRBD2,NA,CASSYRTSGGEQYF,TGCGCCAGCAGCTACCGGACTAGCGGAGGTGAGCAGTACTTC
TRBJ2-5,19,TRBV7-3,TRBD2,NA,CASSLPTGTSGLNQETQYF,TGTGCCAGCAGCCTACCAACGGGGACTAGCGGGCTAAACCAAGAGACCCAGTACTTC
TRBJ2-7,15,TRBV4-3,NA,NA,CASSQQRDSAYEQYF,TGCGCCAGCAGCCAACAAAGGGACTCCGCCTACGAGCAGTACTTC